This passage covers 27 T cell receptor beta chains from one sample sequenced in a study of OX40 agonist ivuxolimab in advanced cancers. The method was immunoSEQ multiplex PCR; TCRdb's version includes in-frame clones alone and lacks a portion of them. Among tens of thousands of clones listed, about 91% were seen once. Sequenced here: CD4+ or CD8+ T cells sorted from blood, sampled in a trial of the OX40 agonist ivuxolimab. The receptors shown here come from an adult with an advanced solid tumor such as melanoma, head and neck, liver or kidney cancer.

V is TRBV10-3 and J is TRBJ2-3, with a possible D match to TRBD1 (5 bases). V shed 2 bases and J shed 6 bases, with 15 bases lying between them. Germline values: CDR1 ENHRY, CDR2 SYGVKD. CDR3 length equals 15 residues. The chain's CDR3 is CAISEAGLSSDTQYF. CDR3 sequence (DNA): TGTGCCATCAGTGAGGCAGGGTTATCCTCCGATACGCAGTATTTT.

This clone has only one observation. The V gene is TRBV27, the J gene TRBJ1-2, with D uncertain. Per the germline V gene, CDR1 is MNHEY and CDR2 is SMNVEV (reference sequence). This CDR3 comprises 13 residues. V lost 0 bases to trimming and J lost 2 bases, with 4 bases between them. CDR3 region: CASSLSGNYGYTF. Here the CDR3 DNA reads TGTGCCAGCAGTTTATCCGGGAACTATGGCTACACCTTC.

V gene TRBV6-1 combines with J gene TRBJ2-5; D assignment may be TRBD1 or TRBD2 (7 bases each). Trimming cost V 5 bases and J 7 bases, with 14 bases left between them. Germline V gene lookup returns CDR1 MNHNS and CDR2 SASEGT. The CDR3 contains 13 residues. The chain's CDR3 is CASSPGGVGTQYF. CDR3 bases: TGTGCCAGCAGTCCAGGGGGGGTAGGGACCCAGTACTTC.

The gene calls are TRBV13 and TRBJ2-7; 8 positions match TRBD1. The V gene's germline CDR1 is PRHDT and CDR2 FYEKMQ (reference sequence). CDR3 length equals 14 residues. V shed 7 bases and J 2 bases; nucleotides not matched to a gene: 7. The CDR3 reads CASTINRGAYEQYF. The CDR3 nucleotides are TGTGCCAGCACCATTAACAGGGGGGCCTACGAGCAGTACTTC.

The CDR3 DNA sequence: TGTGCCAGCAGCGCAACAGGTCATAGCAATCAGCCCCAGCATTTT. Translating it yields CASSATGHSNQPQHF. V and J are TRBV6-5 and TRBJ1-5; D is perhaps TRBD1 (5 bases). This CDR3 has 15 amino acids. The V end was cut by 6 bases, the J end by 0 bases, with 12 bases between. Germline V gene lookup returns CDR1 MNHEY and CDR2 SVGAGI.

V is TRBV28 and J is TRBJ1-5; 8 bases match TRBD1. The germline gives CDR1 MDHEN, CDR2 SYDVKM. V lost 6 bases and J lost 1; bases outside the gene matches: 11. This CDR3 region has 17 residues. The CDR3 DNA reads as TGTGCCAGCAGCAACCAACTGGCAGGGGGCAGCAATCAGCCCCAGCATTTT. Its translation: CASSNQLAGGSNQPQHF.

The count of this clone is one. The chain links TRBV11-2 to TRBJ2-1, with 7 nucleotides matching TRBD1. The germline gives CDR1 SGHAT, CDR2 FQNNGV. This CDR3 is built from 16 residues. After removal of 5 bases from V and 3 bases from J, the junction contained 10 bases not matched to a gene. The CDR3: CASSQSWTGLYNEQFF. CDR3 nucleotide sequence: TGTGCCAGCAGCCAGAGTTGGACAGGTCTCTACAATGAGCAGTTCTTC.

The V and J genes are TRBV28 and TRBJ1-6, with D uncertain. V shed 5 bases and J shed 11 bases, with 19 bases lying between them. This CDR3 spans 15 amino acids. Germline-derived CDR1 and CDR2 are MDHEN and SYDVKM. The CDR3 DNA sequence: TGTGCCAGCAGTCCCCCGACGGGCTCGGGGACACCCCTCCACTTT. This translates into CASSPPTGSGTPLHF.

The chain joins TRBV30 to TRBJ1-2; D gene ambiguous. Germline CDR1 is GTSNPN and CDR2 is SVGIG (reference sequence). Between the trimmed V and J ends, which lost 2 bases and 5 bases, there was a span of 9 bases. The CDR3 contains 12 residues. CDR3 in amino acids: CAWSTTTYGYTF. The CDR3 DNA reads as TGTGCCTGGAGTACCACAACTTATGGCTACACCTTC.

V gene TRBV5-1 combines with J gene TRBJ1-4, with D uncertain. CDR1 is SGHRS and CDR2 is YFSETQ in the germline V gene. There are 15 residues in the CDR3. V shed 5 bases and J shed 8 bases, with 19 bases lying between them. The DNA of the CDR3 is TGCGCCAGCAGGATCAGGTATCCAGGAGGGGAAAAACTGTTTTTT. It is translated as CASRIRYPGGEKLFF.

The CDR3 loop is CASSLGGFGNQPQHF. CDR3 in DNA: TGTGCCAGCAGTTTAGGGGGTTTCGGCAATCAGCCCCAGCATTTT. The chain carries TRBV27 and TRBJ1-5, with D maybe TRBD1 (5 bases). V lost 2 bases, J lost 2 bases, and 10 bases lay in between. The CDR3 has 15 amino acids. Germline CDR1 and CDR2: MNHEY and SMNVEV (reference sequence).

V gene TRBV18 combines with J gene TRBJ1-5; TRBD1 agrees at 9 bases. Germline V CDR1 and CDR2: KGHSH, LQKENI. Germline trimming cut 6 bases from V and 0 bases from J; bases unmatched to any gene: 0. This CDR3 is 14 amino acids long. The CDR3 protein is CASSGQGSNQPQHF. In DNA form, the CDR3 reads TGTGCCAGCTCGGGACAGGGTAGCAATCAGCCCCAGCATTTT. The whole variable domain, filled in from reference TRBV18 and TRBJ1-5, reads NAGVMQNPRHLVRRRGQEARLRCSPMKGHSHVYWYRQLPEEGLKFMVYLQKENIIDESGMPKERFSAEFPKEGPSILRIQQVVRGDSAAYFCASSGQGSNQPQHFGDGTRLSIL.

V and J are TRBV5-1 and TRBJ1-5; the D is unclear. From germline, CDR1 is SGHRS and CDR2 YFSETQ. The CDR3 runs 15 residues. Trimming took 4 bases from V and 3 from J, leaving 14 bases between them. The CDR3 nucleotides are TGCGCCAGCAGCGCCAGCCCAGCGGACAATCAGCCCCAGCATTTT. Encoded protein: CASSASPADNQPQHF.

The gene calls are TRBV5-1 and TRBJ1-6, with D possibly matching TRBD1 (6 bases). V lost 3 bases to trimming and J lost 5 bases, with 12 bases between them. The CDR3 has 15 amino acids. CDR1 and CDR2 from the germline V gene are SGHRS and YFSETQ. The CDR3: CASSSQGQDNSPLHF. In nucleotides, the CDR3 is TGCGCCAGCAGCTCGCAGGGGCAAGATAATTCACCCCTCCACTTT. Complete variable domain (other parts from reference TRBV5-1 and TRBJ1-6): KAGVTQTPRYLIKTRGQQVTLSCSPISGHRSVSWYQQTPGQGLQFLFEYFSETQRNKGNFPGRFSGRQFSNSRSEMNVSTLELGDSALYLCASSSQGQDNSPLHFGNGTRLTVT.

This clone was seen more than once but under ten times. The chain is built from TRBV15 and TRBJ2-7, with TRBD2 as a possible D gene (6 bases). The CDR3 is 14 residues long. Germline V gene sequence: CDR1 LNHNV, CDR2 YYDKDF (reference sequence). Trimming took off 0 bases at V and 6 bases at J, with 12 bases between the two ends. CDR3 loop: CATSRDGGTGEQYF. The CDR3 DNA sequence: TGTGCCACCAGCAGAGATGGGGGGACCGGCGAGCAGTACTTC.

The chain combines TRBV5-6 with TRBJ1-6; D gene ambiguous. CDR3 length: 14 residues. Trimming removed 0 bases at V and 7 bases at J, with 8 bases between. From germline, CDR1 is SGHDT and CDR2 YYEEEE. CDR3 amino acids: CASSLVVVNSPLHF. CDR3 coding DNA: TGTGCCAGCAGCTTGGTAGTAGTGAATTCACCCCTCCACTTT.

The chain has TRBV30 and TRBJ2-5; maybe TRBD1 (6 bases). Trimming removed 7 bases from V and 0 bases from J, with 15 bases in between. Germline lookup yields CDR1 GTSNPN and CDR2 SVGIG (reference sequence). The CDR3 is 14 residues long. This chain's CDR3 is CASRGRLYQETQYF. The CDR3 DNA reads TGTGCCTCCAGGGGCCGCCTGTACCAAGAGACCCAGTACTTC.

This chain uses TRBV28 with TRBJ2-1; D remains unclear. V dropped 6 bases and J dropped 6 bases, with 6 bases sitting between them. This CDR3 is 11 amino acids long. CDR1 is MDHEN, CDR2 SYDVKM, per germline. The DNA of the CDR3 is TGTGCCAGCAGCCTTACCAATGAGCAGTTCTTC. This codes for CASSLTNEQFF.

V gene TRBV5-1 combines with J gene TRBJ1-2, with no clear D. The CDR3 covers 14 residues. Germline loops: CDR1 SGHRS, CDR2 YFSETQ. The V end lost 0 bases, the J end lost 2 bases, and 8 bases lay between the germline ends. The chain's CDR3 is CASSLESENYGYTF. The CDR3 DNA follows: TGCGCCAGCAGCTTGGAGAGCGAGAACTATGGCTACACCTTC.

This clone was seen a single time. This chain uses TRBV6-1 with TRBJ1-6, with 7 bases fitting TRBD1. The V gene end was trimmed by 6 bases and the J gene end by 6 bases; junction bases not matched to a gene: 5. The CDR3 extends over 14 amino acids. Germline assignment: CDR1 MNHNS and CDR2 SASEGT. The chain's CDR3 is CASSPDRVNSPLHF. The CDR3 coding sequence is TGTGCCAGCAGCCCCGACAGGGTTAATTCACCCCTCCACTTT.

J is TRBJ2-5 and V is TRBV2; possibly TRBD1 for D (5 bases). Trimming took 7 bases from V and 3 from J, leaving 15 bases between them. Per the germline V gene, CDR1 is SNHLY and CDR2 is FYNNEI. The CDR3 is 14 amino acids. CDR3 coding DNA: TGTGCCAGCACCATAACCACAGGTGAAGAGACCCAGTACTTC. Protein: CASTITTGEETQYF.

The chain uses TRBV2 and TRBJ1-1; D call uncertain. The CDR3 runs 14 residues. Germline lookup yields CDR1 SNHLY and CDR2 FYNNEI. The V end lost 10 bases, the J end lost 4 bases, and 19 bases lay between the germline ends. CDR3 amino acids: CATAFLGELTEAFF. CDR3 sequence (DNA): TGTGCCACCGCCTTCCTGGGTGAACTCACTGAAGCTTTCTTT.

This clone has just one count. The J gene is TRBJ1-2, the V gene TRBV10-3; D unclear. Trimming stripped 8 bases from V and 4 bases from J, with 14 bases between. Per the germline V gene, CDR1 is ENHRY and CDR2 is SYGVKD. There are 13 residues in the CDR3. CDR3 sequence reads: CAIEEGTSYGYTF. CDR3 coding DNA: TGTGCCATCGAGGAGGGCACATCCTATGGCTACACCTTC.

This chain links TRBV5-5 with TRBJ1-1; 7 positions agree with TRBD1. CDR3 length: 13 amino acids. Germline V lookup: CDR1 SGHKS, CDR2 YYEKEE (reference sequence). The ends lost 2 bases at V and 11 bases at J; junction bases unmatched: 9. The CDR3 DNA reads TGTGCCAGCAGCTTTGAAAGGGGGCTGGGGGCTTTCTTT. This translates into CASSFERGLGAFF. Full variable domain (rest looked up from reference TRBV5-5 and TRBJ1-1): DAGVTQSPTHLIKTRGQQVTLRCSPISGHKSVSWYQQVLGQGPQFIFQYYEKEERGRGNFPDRFSARQFPNYSSELNVNALLLGDSALYLCASSFERGLGAFFGQGTRLTVV.

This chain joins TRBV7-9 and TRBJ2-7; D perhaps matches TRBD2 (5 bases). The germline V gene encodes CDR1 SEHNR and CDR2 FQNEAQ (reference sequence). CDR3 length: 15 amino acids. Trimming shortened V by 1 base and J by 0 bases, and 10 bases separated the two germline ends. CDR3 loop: CASSLEEADSYEQYF. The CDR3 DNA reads TGTGCCAGCAGCTTAGAGGAAGCGGACTCCTACGAGCAGTACTTC.

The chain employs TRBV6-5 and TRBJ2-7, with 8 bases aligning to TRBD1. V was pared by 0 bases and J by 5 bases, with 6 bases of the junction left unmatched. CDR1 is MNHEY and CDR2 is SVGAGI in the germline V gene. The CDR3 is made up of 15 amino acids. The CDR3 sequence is CASSYSRTGRNEQYF. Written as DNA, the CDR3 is TGTGCCAGCAGTTACTCGCGGACAGGGCGGAACGAGCAGTACTTC.

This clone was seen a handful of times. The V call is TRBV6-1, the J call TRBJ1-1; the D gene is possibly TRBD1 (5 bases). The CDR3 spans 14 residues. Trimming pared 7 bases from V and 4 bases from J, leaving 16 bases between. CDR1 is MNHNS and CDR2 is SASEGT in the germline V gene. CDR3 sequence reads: CASTARGVFTEAFF. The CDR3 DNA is TGTGCCAGCACAGCCCGGGGGGTTTTCACTGAAGCTTTCTTT.